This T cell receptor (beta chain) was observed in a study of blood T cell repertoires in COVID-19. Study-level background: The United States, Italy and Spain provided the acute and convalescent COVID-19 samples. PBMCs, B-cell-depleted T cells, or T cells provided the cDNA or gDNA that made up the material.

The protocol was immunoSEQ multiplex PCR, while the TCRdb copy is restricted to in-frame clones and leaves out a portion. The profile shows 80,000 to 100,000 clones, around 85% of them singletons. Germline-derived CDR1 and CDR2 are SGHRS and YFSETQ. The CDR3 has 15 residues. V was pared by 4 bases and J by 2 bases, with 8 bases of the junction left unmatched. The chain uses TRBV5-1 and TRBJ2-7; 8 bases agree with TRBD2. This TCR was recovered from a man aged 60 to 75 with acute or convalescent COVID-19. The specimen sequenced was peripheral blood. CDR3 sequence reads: CASSPGGSGTYEQYF. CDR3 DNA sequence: TGCGCCAGCAGCCCGGGAGGTAGCGGGACCTACGAGCAGTACTTC.